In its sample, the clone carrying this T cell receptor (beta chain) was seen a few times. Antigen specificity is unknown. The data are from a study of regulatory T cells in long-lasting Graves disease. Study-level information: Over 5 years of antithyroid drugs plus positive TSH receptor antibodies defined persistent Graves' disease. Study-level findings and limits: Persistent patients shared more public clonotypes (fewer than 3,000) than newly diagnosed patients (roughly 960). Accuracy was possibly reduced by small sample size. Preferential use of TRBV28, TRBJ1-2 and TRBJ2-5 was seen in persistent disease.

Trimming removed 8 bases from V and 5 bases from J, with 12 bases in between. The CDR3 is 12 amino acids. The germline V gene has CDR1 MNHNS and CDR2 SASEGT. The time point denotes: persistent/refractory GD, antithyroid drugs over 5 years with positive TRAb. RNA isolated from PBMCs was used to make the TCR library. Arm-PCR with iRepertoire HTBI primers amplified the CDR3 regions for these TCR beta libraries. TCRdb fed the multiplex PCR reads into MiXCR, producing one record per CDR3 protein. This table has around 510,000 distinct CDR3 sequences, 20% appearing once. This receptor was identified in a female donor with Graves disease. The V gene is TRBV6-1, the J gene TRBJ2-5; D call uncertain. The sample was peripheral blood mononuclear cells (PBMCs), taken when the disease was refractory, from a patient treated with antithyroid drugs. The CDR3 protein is CASGLQWETQYF. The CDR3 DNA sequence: TGTGCCAGCGGCTTGCAATGGGAGACCCAGTACTTC.